This entry concerns a single T cell receptor (beta chain). These data come from a study of shared clonotypes between healthy human individuals. Several immunoSEQ plates held equal portions of the genomic DNA taken from each subset. Repertoires were generated with immunoSEQ multiplex PCR, while TCRdb's copy carries only in-frame clones and drops some. The table records 950,000 to 1,300,000 clones, around 74% of them present only once. This CDR3 is built from 16 residues. Germline V gives CDR1 SGHRS, CDR2 YFSETQ. V shed 4 bases and J shed 0 bases, with 16 bases lying between them. The rearrangement links TRBV5-1 to TRBJ2-5; possible D gene TRBD2, 7 bases. What was sequenced was memory CD4+ T cells sorted from blood. Documented subset: CD45RA-negative fraction. The origin of this receptor is a man in his late teens or twenties in good health. The CDR3 loop is CASSLVPGGDQETQYF. The CDR3 DNA reads TGCGCCAGCAGCCTCGTACCGGGGGGCGACCAAGAGACCCAGTACTTC.